The present T cell receptor beta chain was sequenced within a study of T cell responses to AZD1222 COVID-19 vaccine. General observations from the study: The study reported that nearly half of spike-specific TCRs target unmutated variant regions. Clonal diversity was possibly underestimated; the donors were predominantly white British and more often female. Spike-specific TCRs gained breadth and depth after people received two AZD1222 doses.

Concerning this clone itself: Antigen specificity is unknown.

The V and J ends lost 1 base and 0 bases respectively, with 18 bases between them. CDR3 size: 18 residues. Germline lookup yields CDR1 SEHNR and CDR2 FQNEAQ (reference sequence). Method: immunoSEQ multiplex PCR; TCRdb's copy keeps in-frame clones and lacks some. This table has about 170,000 clones, 90% appearing once. The receptor comes from an adult who received the MenACWY meningococcal vaccine as a control. Here the sequenced sample was peripheral blood, taken 28 days after the second dose of the MenACWY control vaccine. The chain employs TRBV7-9 and TRBJ1-2; no clear D gene. Written as DNA, the CDR3 is TGTGCCAGCAGCTTAGGGGTCAATCAATTACAAGCTAACTATGGCTACACCTTC. It codes for CASSLGVNQLQANYGYTF.